This TCR beta chain stems from a study of regulatory T cells in long-lasting Graves disease (dated by TCRdb to the early 2020s). Turning to the overall study: Patients with newly diagnosed Graves' disease had been on antithyroid drugs for under 3 months. Patients with persistent Graves' disease were compared with patients with newly diagnosed Graves' disease using TCR sequencing and RNA sequencing of peripheral blood. The study was registered as a clinical trial and conducted in China. A total of about 35 samples underwent TCR sequencing, from 13 patients with persistent Graves' disease and roughly 20 patients with newly diagnosed Graves' disease. Results and caveats for the whole study, not just this receptor: The small sample size was acknowledged by the authors as a limitation that may reduce accuracy. Because the primary lesion, thyroid tissue, could not be accessed, the study looked at peripheral blood alone. Only the TCR beta chain was sequenced and analyzed. A larger number of public clonotypes was shared among persistent patients (under 3,000) than among newly diagnosed patients (roughly 980). Lower TCR Shannon entropy and fewer highly expanded clones were observed in persistent Graves' disease patients than in newly diagnosed patients, which suggested clonal expansion.

As to this clonotype: What this receptor recognizes is not known. Base qualities are missing; no much larger clone stands one base away.

Library preparation employed multiplex PCR. TCRdb lists the instrument as Illumina HiSeq 4000. TCR beta libraries were built with iRepertoire HTBI primers and Arm-PCR amplification of CDR3 regions. Before sequencing, the PCR products went through gel purification. Concerning the study's data processing: Gene usage analysis of CDR3 amino acid clonotypes used the 62 TRBV and some 13 TRBJ segments found across samples. COPE and FqMerger were used to merge filtered high-quality paired reads into contigs. BLAST was used to align contigs to IMGT TRBV, TRBD and TRBJ reference genes, with CDR3 defined following IMGT. Clonotypes above 0.1% frequency were classified as highly expanded clones. Repertoire diversity was measured by Shannon entropy, and V-J evenness by the Gini coefficient. Public clonotypes were defined as clonotypes shared by more than one individual. The public reads were reanalyzed by TCRdb: fastp trimming at Q25, MiXCR alignment, in-frame beta chains only. Identical CDR3 protein sequences are pooled into one entry, listed with their most common genes and DNA. The V and J calls and clone size are TCRdb's, not the authors'. This sample has 350,000 to 500,000 distinct CDR3 sequences in its table, and about a sixth of those were observed once. The ten largest clones capture less than 30% of the sample.

What this sample's time point label stands for: newly diagnosed GD, antithyroid drugs for less than 3 months. RNA was extracted from PBMCs in TRIzol for both TCR sequencing and RNA sequencing. Graves' disease was diagnosed according to American Thyroid Association guidelines. Patients for the study were recruited at an endocrinology department in Xi'an, China. From each patient, around 9.3 milliliters of peripheral blood was collected into an EDTA anticoagulant tube. PBMCs were isolated by Ficoll Paque Plus density gradient separation without further T cell sorting. An Agilent 2100 Bioanalyzer and agarose gel were used to assess RNA quality, and a NanoDrop 2000 was used to measure RNA concentration. The data also belong to a second study, concerning T cells in Graves' hyperthyroidism and ophthalmopathy. The second publication reports: Stable Graves' hyperthyroidism was defined as no progression to ophthalmopathy during 18 months of follow-up. Hyperthyroidism patients were newly diagnosed, had a disease duration of under 2 months, and were aged 18 to 65 years. Exclusion was applied to patients with uncontrolled infections, other autoimmune diseases, pregnancy or lactation. Diagnoses were based on clinical symptoms, serum thyroxine and TRAb, thyroid ultrasound and orbital computed tomography. A first-round RT-PCR of the TCR CDR3 used the HTBI primer set with the Qiagen OneStep RT-PCR kit. Most expanded thyroid clonotypes (frequency above 0.001) were also detected in blood, a finding suggesting that blood repertoires may reflect thyroid immune responses. A model built on a 13 V-J signature distinguished ophthalmopathy from stable hyperthyroidism, reaching 85% to 90% sensitivity and around 81% specificity in cross-validation and 80%/75% in testing. In validation, the model predicted progression to ophthalmopathy a median of about 6.8 months before onset, with approximately 71% sensitivity and 72.22% specificity. TCR V-J signatures able to tell the groups apart were searched for in a discovery cohort of approximately 95 patients, of whom roughly 42 had Graves' ophthalmopathy and some 60 had stable Graves' hyperthyroidism. An independent validation cohort of fewer than 20 hyperthyroidism patients and over 15 patients who later progressed to ophthalmopathy tested prospective prediction of ophthalmopathy. For training and testing, the 80 to 100 patients in the discovery cohort were randomly divided in a 7:3 ratio. In roughly six Graves' hyperthyroidism patients, the study also compared T-cell repertoires from thyroid tissue with T-cell repertoires from blood. Once sampling was done, hyperthyroidism patients were given methimazole at a starting dose of 30 mg daily, whereas ophthalmopathy patients were given high-dose intravenous methylprednisolone. A second multiplex PCR round built the libraries, followed by size selection and purification. Paired-end sequencing of the libraries was performed with 100 bp reads on an Illumina HiSeq2000. SOAPnuke was used to process the raw data, throwing out any read that contained adapters or uncalled bases, had a mean Phred below 15, or lacked an exact constant-primer or identifier match. High-quality paired reads were merged with COPE v1.2.5, and unique nucleotide sequences were defined as clonotypes. MiTCR v1.1 was used to align clonotypes to the IMGT TRBV, TRBD and TRBJ reference segments. The analysis was restricted to V-J combinations with a frequency above 0.0001, which together covered around 99% of the repertoires. A TCS score was defined as the ratio of F50 (clonal expansion) to E x V (chaos), with BLOSUM62-based TCRdist applied between CDR3 peptides within each V-J. Welch's t-statistics and random forest reduced approximately 520 V-J features to 10 to 15, which were used in a naive Bayes classifier (R e1071). Sample size was not statistically predetermined, and investigators were not blinded to group allocation. TCR Vbeta CDR3 sequencing of 120 to 150 peripheral blood samples (roughly 41 ophthalmopathy, 75 or so hyperthyroidism and approximately 17 progressor patients) is reported in the paper.

The clonotype comes from a woman aged 18-35 years with Graves disease. Donor details come from another sample of the same person, matched by shared clones. The material was peripheral blood mononuclear cells (PBMCs), obtained at new diagnosis, from a patient treated with antithyroid drugs.

Read as DNA, the sequence is TGTGCCTGGAGCGGGGGTTTGCGCGACAATCAGCCCCAGCATTTT. Its coded protein is CAWSGGLRDNQPQHF. Recombination connected TRBV30 to TRBJ1-5; a tentative D match to TRBD1 spans 5 bases. There are 15 amino acids in the CDR3, from cysteine to phenylalanine inclusive. Only the CDR3 part of the read is kept: 45 bases, read in frame from the first base. CDR1 and CDR2 were assigned from the germline V gene (reference sequence) as GTSNPN and SVGIG. V lost 3 bases and J lost 3 bases; the stretch between them is 15 bases long. Full variable domain (CDR3 extended with the reference TRBV30 and TRBJ1-5 proteins): SQTIHQWPATLVQPVGSPLSLECTVEGTSNPNLYWYRQAAGRGLQLLFYSVGIGQISSEVPQNLSASRPQDRQFILSSKKLLLSDSGFYLCAWSGGLRDNQPQHFGDGTRLSIL.